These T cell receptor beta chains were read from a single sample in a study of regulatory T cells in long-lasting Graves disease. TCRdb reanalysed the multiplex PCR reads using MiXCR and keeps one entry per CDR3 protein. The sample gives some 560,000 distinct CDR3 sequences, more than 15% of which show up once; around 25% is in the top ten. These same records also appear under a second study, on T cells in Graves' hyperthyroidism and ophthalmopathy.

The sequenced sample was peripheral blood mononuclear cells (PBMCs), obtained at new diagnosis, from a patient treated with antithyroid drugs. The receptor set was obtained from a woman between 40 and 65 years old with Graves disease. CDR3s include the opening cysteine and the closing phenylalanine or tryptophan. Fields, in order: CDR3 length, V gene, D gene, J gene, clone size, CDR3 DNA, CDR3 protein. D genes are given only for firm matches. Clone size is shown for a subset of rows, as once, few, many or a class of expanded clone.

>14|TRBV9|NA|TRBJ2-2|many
TGTGCCAGCAGCGTAGGCGGGAACACCGGGGAGCTGTTTTTT
CASSVGGNTGELFF
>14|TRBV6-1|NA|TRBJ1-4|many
TGTGCCAGCAGCGTGACAGACTTTAATGAAAAACTGTTTTTT
CASSVTDFNEKLFF
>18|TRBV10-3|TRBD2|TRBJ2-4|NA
TGTGCCAGCAGTCCAGCCGGGACTAGCGGGGGGGCCGGTTACATTCAGTACTTC
CASSPAGTSGGAGYIQYF
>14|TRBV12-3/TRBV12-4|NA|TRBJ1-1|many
TGTGCCAGCAGCCCTGGGGGGCAGGGCACTGAAGCTTTCTTT
CASSPGGQGTEAFF
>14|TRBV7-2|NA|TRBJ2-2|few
TGTGCCACCCGGGGGGCAGTTAACACCGGGGAGCTGTTTTTT
CATRGAVNTGELFF
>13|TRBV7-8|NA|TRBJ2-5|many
TGTGCCAGCAGCGAAAAAGGCGGGGAGACCCAGTACTTC
CASSEKGGETQYF
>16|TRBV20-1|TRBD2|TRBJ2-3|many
TGCAGTGCTAGGAGCAGCGGGGAAGGGAGCACAGATACGCAGTATTTT
CSARSSGEGSTDTQYF
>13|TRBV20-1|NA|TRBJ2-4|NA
TGCAGTGCCCGCCGCTTCGACGAAAACATTCAGTACTTC
CSARRFDENIQYF
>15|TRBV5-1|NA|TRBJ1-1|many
TGCGCCAGCAGCTCGGCCCTTCTAATGAACACTGAAGCTTTCTTT
CASSSALLMNTEAFF
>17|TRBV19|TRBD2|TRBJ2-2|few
TGTGCCAGTAGTATCGGGCGACTAGCGGGCAACACCGGGGAGCTGTTTTTT
CASSIGRLAGNTGELFF
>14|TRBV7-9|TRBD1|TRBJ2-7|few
TGTGCCAGCAGCTGGGGGGACAGGGTTCGCGAGCAGTACTTC
CASSWGDRVREQYF
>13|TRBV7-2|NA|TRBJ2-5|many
TGTGCCAGCAGCCGAGCCAGGGAAGAGACCCAGTACTTC
CASSRAREETQYF
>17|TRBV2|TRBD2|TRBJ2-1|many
TGTGCCAGCAGTGTCCAGACTAGCGGGGGGCGCTACAATGAGCAGTTCTTC
CASSVQTSGGRYNEQFF
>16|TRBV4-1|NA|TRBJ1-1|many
TGCGCCAGCAGCCTCCTACCCCAGGGAGGGAACACTGAAGCTTTCTTT
CASSLLPQGGNTEAFF
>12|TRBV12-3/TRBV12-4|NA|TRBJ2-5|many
TGTGCCAGCAGCCCAGAGCAAGAGACCCAGTACTTC
CASSPEQETQYF
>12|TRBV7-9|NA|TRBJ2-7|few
TGTGCCAGCAGCCCCATGGAGAGAGAGCAGTACTTC
CASSPMEREQYF
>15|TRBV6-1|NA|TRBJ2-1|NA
TGTGCCAGCAGTCTAGACGGGATGGCCTACAATGAGCAGTTCTTC
CASSLDGMAYNEQFF
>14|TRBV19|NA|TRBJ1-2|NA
TGTGCCAGTAGTATTCTACAGGCCTTCGGGGGCTACACCTTC
CASSILQAFGGYTF
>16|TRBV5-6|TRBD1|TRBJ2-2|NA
TGTGCCAGCAGCTTGGAGGCAGGGGGTAGGACCGGGGAGCTGTTTTTT
CASSLEAGGRTGELFF
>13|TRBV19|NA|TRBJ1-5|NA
TGTGCCAGTAGTTTACAGGGACGTGCGCCCCAGCATTTT
CASSLQGRAPQHF
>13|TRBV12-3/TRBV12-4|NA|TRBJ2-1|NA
TGTGCCAGCAGTCTGGGTTATTACAATGAGCAGTTCTTC
CASSLGYYNEQFF
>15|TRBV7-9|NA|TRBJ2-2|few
TGTGCCAGCAGCTTGGGGACCATCAACACCGGGGAGCTGTTTTTT
CASSLGTINTGELFF
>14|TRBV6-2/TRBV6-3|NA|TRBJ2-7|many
TGTGCCAGCAGTTACCGGCGGGGCCTCTACGAGCAGTACTTC
CASSYRRGLYEQYF
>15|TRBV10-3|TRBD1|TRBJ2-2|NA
TGTGCCACCAGAGAGGGGGCCAGGGACACCGGGGAGCTGTTTTTT
CATREGARDTGELFF
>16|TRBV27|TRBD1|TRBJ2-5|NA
TGTGCCAGCAGTCTATTCGGGACAGGGAGGGAAGAGACCCAGTACTTC
CASSLFGTGREETQYF
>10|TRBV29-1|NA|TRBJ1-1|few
TGCAGCGTTGCAAATACAGAAGCTTTCTTT
CSVANTEAFF
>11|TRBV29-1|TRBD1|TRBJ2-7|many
TGCAGCGTCGTGACAGGGGTCGAGCAGTACTTC
CSVVTGVEQYF
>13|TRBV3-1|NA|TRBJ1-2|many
TGTGCCAGCAGCCAAGACAGGGCGGGTGGCTACACCTTC
CASSQDRAGGYTF
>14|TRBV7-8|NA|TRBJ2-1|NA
TGTGCCAGCAGCCCCACAAAGGGGTACAATGAGCAGTTCTTC
CASSPTKGYNEQFF
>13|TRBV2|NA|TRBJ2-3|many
TGTGCCAGCAGTCGAGGGAGCACAGATACGCAGTATTTT
CASSRGSTDTQYF
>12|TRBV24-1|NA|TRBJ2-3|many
TGTGCCACTAACACAGGCACAGATACGCAGTATTTT
CATNTGTDTQYF
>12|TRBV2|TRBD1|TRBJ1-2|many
TGTGCCAGCAGCTTTGACAGGGCTCCCTACACCTTC
CASSFDRAPYTF
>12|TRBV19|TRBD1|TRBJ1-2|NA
TGTACCAGTAGTCAGGACAGGGAGGGCTACACCTTC
CTSSQDREGYTF
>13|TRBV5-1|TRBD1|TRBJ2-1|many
TGTGCCAGCAGCCCGACAGGGATCAATGAGCAGTTCTTC
CASSPTGINEQFF
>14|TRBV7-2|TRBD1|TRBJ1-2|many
TGTGCCAGCAGCCGCAACACCGGGACAGGGGGCTACACCTTC
CASSRNTGTGGYTF
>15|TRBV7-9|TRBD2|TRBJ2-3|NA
TGTGCCAGCAGCCCCCGGGGGGGGGCTGGAGATACGCAGTATTTT
CASSPRGGAGDTQYF
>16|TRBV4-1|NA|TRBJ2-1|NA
TGCGCCAGCAGCCCAGTTGGACGGGGCTCCTACAATGAGCAGTTCTTC
CASSPVGRGSYNEQFF
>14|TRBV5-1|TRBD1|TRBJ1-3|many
TGCGCCAGCAGGGGACAGCCGTCCGGAAACACCATATATTTT
CASRGQPSGNTIYF
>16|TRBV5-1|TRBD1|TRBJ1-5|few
TGCGCCAGCAGCTCGTTCGGGACAGCTAGCACAGATACGCAGCATTTT
CASSSFGTASTDTQHF
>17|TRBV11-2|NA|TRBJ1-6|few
TGTGCCAGCAGCTTAGAGGGGTGGGGTGAGGTTAATTCACCCCTCCACTTT
CASSLEGWGEVNSPLHF
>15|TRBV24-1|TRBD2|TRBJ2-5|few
TGTGCCACCAGTGACAACGGACTAGCGAGCGAGACCCAGTACTTC
CATSDNGLASETQYF